The subject of this entry is one T cell receptor (beta chain). The antigen it binds to is not known. The input lacks base qualities; no much larger clone sits a single base away. Instead of sorted cells or RNA, genomic DNA extracted from peripheral blood served as the source for amplifying TCR beta rearrangements. Multiplex touch-down PCR with a mixed TRB-A/B primer pool was used to amplify rearranged TRB sequences covering the V, D and J segments. Illumina adapters and sample indices were attached to the amplicons in two consecutive PCR reactions using Phusion HS II polymerase. After gel purification with the NucleoSpin Gel and PCR Clean-up kit, the amplicons were checked using Qubit and an Agilent 2100 Bioanalyzer. Sequencing of the libraries was done on an Illumina MiSeq with paired-end, single-indexed 600-cycle runs. Concerning the study's data processing: TRB sequences were processed with MiXCR versions 2.12 and 3.0.5. Each unique CDR3 nucleotide sequence was counted as one clone, and only productive sequences with at least two reads were retained. Repertoire metrics included Shannon diversity, evenness, clonality (one minus evenness), and alpha-parameterized diversity profiles from alpha 0 to 5. The IGoR algorithm was used to compute generation probabilities of clones in paired pre- and post-chemotherapy samples. The public reads were reprocessed in TCRdb via fastp at Q25 and MiXCR, keeping in-frame beta chains. Rows with one shared CDR3 protein collapse into an entry with the most common genes and DNA. V and J calls and clone size were set by TCRdb, not the authors. This sample holds 7,900 or so distinct CDR3 sequences; roughly a third were observed only once. About 3.1% of the sample is held by the ten biggest clonotypes.

This sample stems from a study of T cell repertoires in aging, cancer and after chemotherapy (dated by TCRdb to between 2018 and 2021). For the wider study: The donors fell into six age groups ranging from 30 or younger to 70 or older, and each group had at least three individuals. A cohort of some 210 cancer patients (approximately 90 with hematological and roughly 120 with solid cancers) was assembled, and approximately 95 healthy donors were included as a reference group. The complete dataset included around 9 million TCR reads. The study profiled peripheral blood TCR beta repertoires from healthy donors and cancer patients to examine immunoaging and T cell reconstitution after chemotherapy. Control TCR repertoires from healthy donors were recorded over several months to years, and clear clonal overlap was observed across re-sampling. Results the study describes overall, beyond this receptor: It was noted by the authors that conclusions about immunological memory after chemotherapy cannot be drawn from the repertoire data. Significantly lower blood TCR diversity and higher clonality were observed in untreated patients with hematological or solid cancers than in age-matched healthy donors. Median generation probability increased over the chemotherapy interval in both cancer cohorts, suggesting repertoire reconstitution through rebound thymic output. Declining TCR diversity with age in healthy donors was mainly explained by loss of richness; in cancer patients, loss of evenness also contributed.

For CDR1 and CDR2, the germline V gene (reference sequence) lists SEHNR and FQNEAQ. V ends up 3 bases short and J 6 bases short, with an unmatched junction base count of 11. From its cysteine to its phenylalanine, the CDR3 spans 15 amino acids. The sequence is cut down to CDR3 DNA, 45 bases in frame from base 1. In this chain, TRBV7-9 is recombined with TRBJ2-7, and 7 junction bases match TRBD2. This TCR was sampled from a human donor in good health. Sample: blood. The sequenced DNA: TGTGCCAGCAGCTTTGGGACCGGGGGGTGGGTCGAGCAGTACTTC. Its protein reads: CASSFGTGGWVEQYF.